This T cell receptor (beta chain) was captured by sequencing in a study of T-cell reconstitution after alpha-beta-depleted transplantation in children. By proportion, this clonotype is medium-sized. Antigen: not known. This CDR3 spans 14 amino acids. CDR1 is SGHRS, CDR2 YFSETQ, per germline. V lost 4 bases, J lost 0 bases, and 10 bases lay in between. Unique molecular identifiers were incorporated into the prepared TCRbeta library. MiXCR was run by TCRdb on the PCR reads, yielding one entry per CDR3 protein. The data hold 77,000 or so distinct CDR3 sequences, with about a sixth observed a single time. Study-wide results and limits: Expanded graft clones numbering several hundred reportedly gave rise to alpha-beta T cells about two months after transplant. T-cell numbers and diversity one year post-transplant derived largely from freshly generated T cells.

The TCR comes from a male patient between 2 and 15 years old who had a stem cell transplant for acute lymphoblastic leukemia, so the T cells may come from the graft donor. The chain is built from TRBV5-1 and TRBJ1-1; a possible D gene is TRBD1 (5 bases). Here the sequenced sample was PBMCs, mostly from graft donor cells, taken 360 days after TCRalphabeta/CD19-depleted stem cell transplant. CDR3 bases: TGCGCCAGCAGCAGCGGGACGCTGAACACTGAAGCTTTCTTT. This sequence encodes CASSSGTLNTEAFF.